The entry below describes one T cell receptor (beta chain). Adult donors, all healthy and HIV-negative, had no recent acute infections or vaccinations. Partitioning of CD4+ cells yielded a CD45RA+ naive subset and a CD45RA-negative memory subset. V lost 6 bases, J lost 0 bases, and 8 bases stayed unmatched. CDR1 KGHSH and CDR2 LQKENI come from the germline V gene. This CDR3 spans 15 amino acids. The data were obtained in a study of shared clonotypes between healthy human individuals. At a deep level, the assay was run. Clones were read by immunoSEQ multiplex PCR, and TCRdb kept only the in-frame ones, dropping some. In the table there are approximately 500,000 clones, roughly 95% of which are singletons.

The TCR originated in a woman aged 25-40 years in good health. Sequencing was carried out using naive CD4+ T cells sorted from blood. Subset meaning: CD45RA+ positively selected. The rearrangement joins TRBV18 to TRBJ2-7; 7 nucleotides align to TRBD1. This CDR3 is CASSQGQTNSYEQYF. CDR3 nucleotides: TGTGCCAGCTCCCAGGGACAGACAAACTCCTACGAGCAGTACTTC.